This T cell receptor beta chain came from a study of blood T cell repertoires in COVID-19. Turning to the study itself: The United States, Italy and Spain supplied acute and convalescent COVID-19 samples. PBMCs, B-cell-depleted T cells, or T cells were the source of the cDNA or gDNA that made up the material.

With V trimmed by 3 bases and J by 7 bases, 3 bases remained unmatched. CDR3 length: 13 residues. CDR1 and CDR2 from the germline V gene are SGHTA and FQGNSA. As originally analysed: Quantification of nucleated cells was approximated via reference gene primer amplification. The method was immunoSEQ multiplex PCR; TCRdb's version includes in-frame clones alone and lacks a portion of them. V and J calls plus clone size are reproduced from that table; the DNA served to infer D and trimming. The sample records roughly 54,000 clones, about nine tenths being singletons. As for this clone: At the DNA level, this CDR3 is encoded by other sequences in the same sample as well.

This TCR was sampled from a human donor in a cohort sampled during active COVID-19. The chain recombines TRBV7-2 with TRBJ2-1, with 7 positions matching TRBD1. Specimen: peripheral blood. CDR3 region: CASSLGQINEQFF. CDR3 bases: TGTGCCAGCAGCTTGGGACAGATAAATGAGCAGTTCTTC.